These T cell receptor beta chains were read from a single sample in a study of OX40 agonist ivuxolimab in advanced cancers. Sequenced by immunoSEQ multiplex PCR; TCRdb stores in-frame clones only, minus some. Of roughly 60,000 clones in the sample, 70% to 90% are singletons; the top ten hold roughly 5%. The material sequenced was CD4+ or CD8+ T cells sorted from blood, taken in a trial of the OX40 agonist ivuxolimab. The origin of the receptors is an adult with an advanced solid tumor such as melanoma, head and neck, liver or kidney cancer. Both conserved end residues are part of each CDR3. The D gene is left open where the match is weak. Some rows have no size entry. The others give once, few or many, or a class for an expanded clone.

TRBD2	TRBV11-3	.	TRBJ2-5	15	CASSPSMGGQETQYF	TGTGCCAGCAGCCCCAGTATGGGAGGGCAAGAGACCCAGTACTTC
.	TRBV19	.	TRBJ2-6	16	CASSIVGRSGANVLTF	TGTGCCAGTAGTATAGTAGGACGCTCTGGGGCCAACGTCCTGACTTTC
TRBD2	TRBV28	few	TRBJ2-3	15	CASSSSGSPGDTQYF	TGTGCCAGCAGTTCTAGCGGGAGTCCGGGGGATACGCAGTATTTT
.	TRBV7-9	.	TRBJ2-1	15	CASSLYSSSYNEQFF	TGTGCCAGCAGCTTATACTCTAGCTCCTACAATGAGCAGTTCTTC
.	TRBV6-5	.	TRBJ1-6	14	CASSYGQTNSPLHF	TGTGCCAGCAGTTACGGACAGACTAATTCACCCCTCCACTTT
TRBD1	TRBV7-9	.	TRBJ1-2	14	CASSGDRERSGYTF	TGTGCCAGCAGCGGGGACAGGGAGCGGTCTGGCTACACCTTC
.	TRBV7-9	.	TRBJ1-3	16	CASSRRAGSSGNTIYF	TGTGCCAGCAGCCGCCGCGCGGGGAGCTCTGGAAACACCATATATTTT
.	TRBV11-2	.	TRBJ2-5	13	CASSLRRVETQYF	TGTGCCAGCAGCTTACGCAGGGTGGAGACCCAGTACTTC
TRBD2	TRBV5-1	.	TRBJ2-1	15	CASSFGGGDYNEQFF	TGCGCCAGCAGCTTCGGCGGGGGGGACTACAATGAGCAGTTCTTC
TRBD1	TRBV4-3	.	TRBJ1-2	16	CASSQGGWDRTYGYTF	TGCGCCAGCAGCCAAGGGGGTTGGGACAGGACATATGGCTACACCTTC
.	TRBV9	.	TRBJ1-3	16	CASSGTTVSSGNTIYF	TGTGCCAGCAGCGGAACCACTGTAAGCTCTGGAAACACCATATATTTT
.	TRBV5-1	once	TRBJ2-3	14	CASSFRQFTDTQYF	TGCGCCAGCAGCTTTAGGCAGTTCACAGATACGCAGTATTTT
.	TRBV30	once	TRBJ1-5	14	CAWSGTAGNQPQHF	TGTGCCTGGAGTGGGACAGCAGGCAATCAGCCCCAGCATTTT
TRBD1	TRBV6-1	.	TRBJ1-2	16	CASSEARGQRVYGYTF	TGTGCCAGCAGTGAAGCGAGGGGACAGAGGGTGTATGGCTACACCTTC
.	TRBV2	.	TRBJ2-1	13	CASRGTFYNEQFF	TGTGCCAGCAGGGGGACCTTCTACAATGAGCAGTTCTTC
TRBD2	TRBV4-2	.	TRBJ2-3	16	CASSFGQLAGADTQYF	TGTGCCAGCAGCTTCGGACAACTAGCGGGAGCAGATACGCAGTATTTT
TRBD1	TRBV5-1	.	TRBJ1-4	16	CASSFGPGQTNEKLFF	TGCGCCAGCAGCTTCGGTCCGGGACAGACTAATGAAAAACTGTTTTTT
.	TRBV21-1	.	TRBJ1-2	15	CASSKRGGLAYGYTF	TGTGCCAGCAGCAAACGGGGGGGGCTAGCTTATGGCTACACCTTC
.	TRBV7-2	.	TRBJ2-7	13	CASSLVRGYEQYF	TGTGCCAGCAGCTTAGTACGGGGATACGAGCAGTACTTC
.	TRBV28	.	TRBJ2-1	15	CASSLGGAHNNEQFF	TGTGCCAGCAGTTTAGGGGGGGCCCACAACAATGAGCAGTTCTTC
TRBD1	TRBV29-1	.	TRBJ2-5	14	CSVTGQGTQETQYF	TGCAGCGTTACCGGACAGGGAACGCAAGAGACCCAGTACTTC
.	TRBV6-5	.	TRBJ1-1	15	CASSRRPQGNTEAFF	TGTGCCAGCAGTCGGCGGCCGCAGGGGAACACTGAAGCTTTCTTT
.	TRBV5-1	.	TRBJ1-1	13	CASSLWGNTEAFF	TGCGCCAGCAGCTTGTGGGGGAACACTGAAGCTTTCTTT
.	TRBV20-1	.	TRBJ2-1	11	CSAVPQLPQFF	TGCAGTGCTGTCCCGCAACTACCCCAGTTCTTC
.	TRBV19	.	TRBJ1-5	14	CANKENRPNQPQHF	TGTGCCAATAAGGAGAACAGGCCTAATCAGCCCCAGCATTTT
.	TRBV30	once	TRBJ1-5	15	CAWSVTFNLGQPQHF	TGTGCCTGGAGTGTTACCTTCAACCTGGGGCAGCCCCAGCATTTT
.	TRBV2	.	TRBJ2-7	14	CASTGTWRAYEQYF	TGTGCCAGCACCGGGACGTGGAGGGCCTACGAGCAGTACTTC
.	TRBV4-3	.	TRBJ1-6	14	CASSQENLGLPLHF	TGCGCCAGCAGCCAAGAAAACTTAGGTTTACCCCTCCACTTT
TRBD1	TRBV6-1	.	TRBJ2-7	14	CASSTGTGVYEQYF	TGTGCCAGTTCCACCGGGACAGGGGTTTACGAGCAGTACTTC
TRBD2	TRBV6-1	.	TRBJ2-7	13	CASSVSGSDEQYF	TGTGCCAGCAGTGTGAGCGGGAGCGACGAGCAGTACTTC
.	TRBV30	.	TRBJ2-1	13	CAWSVNLYNEQFF	TGTGCCTGGAGTGTTAACCTTTACAATGAGCAGTTCTTC
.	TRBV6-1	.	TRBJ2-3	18	CASSEGGHHHLSTDTQYF	TGTGCCAGCAGTGAAGGGGGACACCACCATCTTAGCACAGATACGCAGTATTTT
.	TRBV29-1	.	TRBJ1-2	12	CSVLRGGYGYTF	TGCAGCGTTCTGAGGGGTGGCTATGGCTACACCTTC
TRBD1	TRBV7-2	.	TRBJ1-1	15	CASSPGQGSNTEAFF	TGTGCCAGCAGCCCAGGACAGGGCTCGAACACTGAAGCTTTCTTT
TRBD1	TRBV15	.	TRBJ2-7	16	CATSRARGQDNYEQYF	TGTGCCACCAGCAGAGCAAGGGGACAGGATAACTACGAGCAGTACTTC
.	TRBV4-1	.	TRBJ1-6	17	CASSQDRANSYNSPLHF	TGCGCCAGCAGCCAAGATCGGGCGAACTCCTATAATTCACCCCTCCACTTT
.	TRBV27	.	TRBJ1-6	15	CASSTARGYSSPLHF	TGTGCCAGCAGTACCGCTCGGGGGTATTCTTCACCCCTCCACTTT
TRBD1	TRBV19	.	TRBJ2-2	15	CASSIDRGTTGELFF	TGTGCCAGTAGTATCGACAGGGGGACCACCGGGGAGCTGTTTTTT
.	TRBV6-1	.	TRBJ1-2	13	CASSASGNYGYTF	TGTGCCAGCAGTGCGTCAGGGAACTATGGCTACACCTTC
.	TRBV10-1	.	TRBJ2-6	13	CASSESGANVLTF	TGCGCCAGCAGTGAGTCAGGGGCCAACGTCCTGACTTTC
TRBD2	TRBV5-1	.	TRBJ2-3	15	CASSLVREGLDTQYF	TGCGCCAGCAGCTTGGTCCGGGAGGGCCTGGATACGCAGTATTTT
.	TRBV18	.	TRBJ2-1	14	CASSPLVFLTEQFF	TGTGCCAGCTCACCACTGGTCTTTCTGACTGAGCAGTTCTTC
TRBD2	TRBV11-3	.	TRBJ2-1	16	CASSTPGTSERNEQFF	TGTGCCAGCAGTACCCCCGGGACTAGCGAACGCAATGAGCAGTTCTTC
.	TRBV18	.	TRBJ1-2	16	CASSPTTGPKGYGYTF	TGTGCCAGCTCACCGACGACAGGCCCCAAGGGCTATGGCTACACCTTC
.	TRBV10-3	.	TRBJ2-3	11	CAIGTGDTQYF	TGTGCCATCGGGACTGGAGATACGCAGTATTTT
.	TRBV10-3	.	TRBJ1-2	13	CAISVREDYGYTF	TGTGCCATCAGTGTTAGGGAAGACTATGGCTACACCTTC
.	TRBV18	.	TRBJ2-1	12	CASSLGTDEQFF	TGTGCCAGCTCACTCGGGACGGATGAGCAGTTCTTC
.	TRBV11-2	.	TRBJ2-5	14	CASSLGSSQETQYF	TGTGCCAGCAGCTTAGGATCCTCACAAGAGACCCAGTACTTC
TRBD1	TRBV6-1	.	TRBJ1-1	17	CASSVHRGGGKNTEAFF	TGTGCCAGCAGTGTTCACAGGGGTGGGGGTAAGAACACTGAAGCTTTCTTT
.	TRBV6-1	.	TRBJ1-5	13	CASTERGDQPQHF	TGTGCCAGCACCGAAAGGGGGGATCAGCCCCAGCATTTT
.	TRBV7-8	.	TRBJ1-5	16	CASSFSVQGWNQPQHF	TGTGCCAGCAGCTTCTCCGTACAGGGTTGGAATCAGCCCCAGCATTTT
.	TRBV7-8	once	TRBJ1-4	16	CASSSTRGRGSEKLFF	TGTGCCAGCAGCTCTACCCGCGGAAGAGGGTCTGAAAAACTGTTTTTT
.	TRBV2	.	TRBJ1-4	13	CASSVAPNEKLFF	TGTGCCAGCAGTGTCGCCCCTAATGAAAAACTGTTTTTT
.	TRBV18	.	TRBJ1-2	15	CASSPQADFNYGYTF	TGTGCCAGCTCACCACAGGCAGACTTTAACTATGGCTACACCTTC
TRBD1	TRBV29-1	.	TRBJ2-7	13	CSVEGTGRPKQYF	TGCAGCGTTGAAGGGACAGGTCGTCCCAAGCAGTACTTC
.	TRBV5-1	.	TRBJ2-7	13	CASSRGTDYEQYF	TGCGCCAGCAGCCGCGGGACAGACTACGAGCAGTACTTC
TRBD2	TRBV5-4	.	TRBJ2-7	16	CASSPRGGPGSYEQYF	TGTGCCAGCAGCCCCCGCGGGGGTCCCGGCTCCTACGAGCAGTACTTC
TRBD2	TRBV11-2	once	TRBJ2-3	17	CASSPRRSSGTPDTQYF	TGTGCCAGCAGCCCCCGACGGAGTAGCGGGACCCCAGATACGCAGTATTTT
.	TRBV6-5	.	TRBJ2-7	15	CASSTGLRRDYEQYF	TGTGCCAGCAGCACGGGGCTCCGTAGAGACTACGAGCAGTACTTC